Below are 5 T cell receptor beta chains sequenced from a single sample in a study of blood T cells in healthy people across ages. Alongside a J-beta primer mix, a sample-barcoded 5' primer served in a second PCR lasting 7 to 11 cycles. TCRdb recomputed calls from the 5' RACE reads with MiXCR, one row per CDR3 protein. The table records more than 500,000 distinct CDR3 sequences, about a quarter of them present only once. Another study also made use of these data, one on T cells of mothers and their children.

The sequencing input was blood. The receptors shown here come from a boy aged 2 to 9 in good health.

This clonotype was counted only a few times. The chain couples TRBV6-2 or TRBV6-3 to TRBJ2-3, with 8 bases aligning to TRBD1. V lost 2 bases, J lost 0 bases, and 4 bases stayed unmatched. The CDR3 sequence is 16 residues long. Germline V gives CDR1 MNHEY, CDR2 SVGEGT. As DNA, the CDR3 is TGTGCCAGCAGTTACGGTGACAGGGGAAGCACAGATACGCAGTATTTT. Its translation is CASSYGDRGSTDTQYF.

This sequence joins TRBV7-9 and TRBJ2-7; the D is unclear. This CDR3 spans 13 amino acids. Trimming removed 2 bases from V and 6 bases from J, with 11 bases in between. CDR1 and CDR2 (germline): SEHNR, FQNEAQ (reference sequence). The CDR3 protein is CASSLPWGSEQYF. Written as DNA, the CDR3 is TGTGCCAGCAGCTTACCGTGGGGTTCCGAGCAGTACTTC.

The gene calls are TRBV20-1 and TRBJ2-7; 10 bases map to TRBD1. The trim removed 6 bases at V and 7 bases at J, leaving 9 bases unmatched. Germline-derived CDR1 and CDR2 are DFQATT and SNEGSKA (reference sequence). The CDR3 has 13 residues. The CDR3 nucleotides are TGCAGTGCAAATAGACAGGGGGCACGGGAGCAGTACTTC. It codes for CSANRQGAREQYF.

Only a few counts were recorded for this clonotype. The chain links TRBV5-6 to TRBJ2-7, with D possibly TRBD2 on 6 matching bases. The CDR3 sequence is 15 residues long. V was cut by 2 bases and J by 2 bases, with 14 bases left in between. The V gene's germline CDR1 is SGHDT and CDR2 YYEEEE. The CDR3 is CASSFQEEGPYEQYF. CDR3 sequence (DNA): TGTGCCAGCAGCTTCCAGGAGGAGGGCCCCTACGAGCAGTACTTC. The entire variable domain, with the rest obtained from reference TRBV5-6 and TRBJ2-7, is as follows: DAGVTQSPTHLIKTRGQQVTLRCSPKSGHDTVSWYQQALGQGPQFIFQYYEEEERQRGNFPDRFSGHQFPNYSSELNVNALLLGDSALYLCASSFQEEGPYEQYFGPGTRLTVT.

The V call is TRBV5-5, the J call TRBJ2-5; 7 nucleotides line up with TRBD2. The ends lost 0 bases at V and 4 bases at J; junction bases unmatched: 6. Germline lookup yields CDR1 SGHKS and CDR2 YYEKEE (reference sequence). CDR3 length equals 15 residues. The CDR3 DNA is TGTGCCAGCAGCTTGGGGGGGGGACCTGCAGAGACCCAGTACTTC. This codes for CASSLGGGPAETQYF.